The 26 T cell receptor beta chains given below trace back to one sample, sequenced in a study of T cells in localized non-small cell lung cancer. Sequenced by immunoSEQ multiplex PCR; TCRdb stores in-frame clones only, minus some. The sample carries roughly 29,000 clones, about four fifths recorded once. The specimen was peripheral blood mononuclear cells, collected before any cancer treatment. The source is a man aged 40-75 years with stage III lung adenocarcinoma.

The chain joins TRBV21-1 to TRBJ1-6. TRBV21-1 is listed as a pseudogene. The CDR3 has 16 amino acids. DNA of the CDR3: TGTGCCAGCAGCCCTGCGGCCTGCTCCTATAATTCACCCCTCCACTTT. This encodes CASSPAACSYNSPLHF.

The rearrangement links TRBV2 to TRBJ2-1; 8 positions match TRBD1. The germline V gene encodes CDR1 SNHLY and CDR2 FYNNEI. The V gene end was trimmed by 2 bases and the J gene end by 6 bases; junction bases not matched to a gene: 9. This CDR3 spans 16 amino acids. DNA for the CDR3: TGTGCCAGCAGTGAACTTTCAGGACAGGGATTCAATGAGCAGTTCTTC. This codes for CASSELSGQGFNEQFF.

The chain's CDR3 is CASSFYQGRAYEQYF. In nucleotides, the CDR3 is TGTGCCAGCAGCTTTTATCAGGGCCGGGCCTACGAGCAGTACTTC. The V and J genes are TRBV11-2 and TRBJ2-7; tentatively, D is TRBD1 (5 bases). The V end was cut by 3 bases, the J end by 2 bases, with 14 bases between. CDR1 and CDR2 (germline): SGHAT, FQNNGV. CDR3 length: 15 amino acids.

The chain joins TRBV10-2 to TRBJ2-5; D gene ambiguous. CDR3 size: 13 residues. V was trimmed by 2 bases and J by 7 bases, leaving 11 bases between them. Germline CDR1 is WSHSY and CDR2 is SAAADI. This chain's CDR3 is CASSEGLIGTQYF. In DNA, the CDR3 is TGCGCCAGCAGTGAGGGCCTGATTGGGACCCAGTACTTC.

A few counts support this clone. This chain connects TRBV28 to TRBJ2-3; 7 nucleotides match TRBD2. This CDR3 is 13 amino acids long. Germline V gene lookup returns CDR1 MDHEN and CDR2 SYDVKM. J was trimmed by 1 base and V by 5 bases; bases with no gene match: 0. The CDR3 coding sequence is TGTGCCAGCAGTGGGGGGGGCACAGATACGCAGTATTTT. It is translated as CASSGGGTDTQYF.

The chain uses TRBV28 and TRBJ1-5; D is perhaps TRBD1 (5 bases). The CDR3 covers 14 residues. Germline V CDR1 and CDR2: MDHEN, SYDVKM. Trimming stripped 8 bases from V and 11 bases from J, with 22 bases between. The CDR3 nucleotides are TGTGCCAGCCGTCCACGGCAGGGCCGATCAGCCCAGCATTTT. Amino acid sequence: CASRPRQGRSAQHF.

To note about this clone: One end of the junction is discordant with germline, which a read error may explain. This sample also contains other DNA sequences that code for the same CDR3. V and J are TRBV18 and TRBJ1-5, with D uncertain. Germline lookup yields CDR1 KGHSH and CDR2 LQKENI. CDR3 length: 14 residues. The CDR3 sequence is CASSPPRVNQPQHF. DNA for the CDR3: TGTGCCAGCTCGCCACCACGCGTCAATCAGCCCCAGCATTTT.

This CDR3 is CASSPSKDTDTQYF. CDR3 bases: TGTGCCAGCAGCCCCTCGAAGGACACAGATACGCAGTATTTT. This sequence joins TRBV7-6 and TRBJ2-3; D is uncertain. This CDR3 region has 14 residues. V lost 5 bases to trimming and J lost 2 bases, with 11 bases between them. Germline V gene lookup returns CDR1 SGHVS and CDR2 FNYEAQ.

This chain connects TRBV19 to TRBJ1-2; D is unresolved. Trimming pared 5 bases from V and 8 bases from J, leaving 9 bases between. The CDR3 sequence is 11 residues long. Germline V gives CDR1 LNHDA, CDR2 SQIVND (reference sequence). DNA for the CDR3: TGTGCCAGTAGTCGTACCGGGGGCTACACCTTC. Translated, it gives CASSRTGGYTF. Full variable domain (missing parts from reference TRBV19 and TRBJ1-2): DGGITQSPKYLFRKEGQNVTLSCEQNLNHDAMYWYRQDPGQGLRLIYYSQIVNDFQKGDIAEGYSVSREKKESFPLTVTSAQKNPTAFYLCASSRTGGYTFGSGTRLTVV.

The gene calls are TRBV28 and TRBJ1-5; 9 positions agree with TRBD1. From germline, CDR1 is MDHEN and CDR2 SYDVKM. CDR3 size: 13 residues. Losses at the gene ends were 6 bases for V and 6 bases for J; bases not matched to a gene: 3. The CDR3 region is CASRDRGFQPQHF. Written as DNA, the CDR3 is TGTGCCAGCAGGGACAGGGGATTTCAGCCCCAGCATTTT.

This chain connects TRBV6-5 to TRBJ1-6; no firm D call. The CDR3 has 16 residues. The V and J ends lost 3 bases and 5 bases respectively, with 14 bases between them. The germline V gene has CDR1 MNHEY and CDR2 SVGAGI. Here the CDR3 DNA reads TGTGCCAGCAGTTATAACCTCGGACGGAATAATTCACCCCTCCACTTT. This codes for CASSYNLGRNNSPLHF.

This clone was observed a single time. The rearrangement links TRBV5-4 to TRBJ1-2, with 7 nucleotides matching TRBD1. The V gene's germline CDR1 is SGHNT and CDR2 YYREEE (reference sequence). The CDR3 has 14 amino acids. V shed 2 bases and J 6 bases; nucleotides not matched to a gene: 7. The CDR3 here is CASSFQGGSDGYTF. The CDR3 bases are TGTGCCAGCAGCTTCCAGGGGGGTTCGGATGGCTACACCTTC.

The rearrangement uses TRBV7-9 and TRBJ2-3; D unclear. CDR1 is SEHNR and CDR2 is FQNEAQ in the germline V gene (reference sequence). The CDR3 length is 12 residues. V gave up 2 bases and J gave up 2 bases, with 2 bases separating them. The CDR3 DNA is TGTGCCAGCAGCTTACACACAGATACGCAGTATTTT. Protein: CASSLHTDTQYF.

V usage is TRBV19 and J usage is TRBJ1-3; D is ambiguous. V dropped 6 bases and J dropped 0 bases, with 9 bases sitting between them. There are 14 residues in the CDR3. Germline CDR1 is LNHDA and CDR2 is SQIVND (reference sequence). DNA of the CDR3: TGTGCCAGTAGGGGCCTCAGCTCTGGAAACACCATATATTTT. It yields the protein CASRGLSSGNTIYF. The full variable domain, its missing parts supplied by reference TRBV19 and TRBJ1-3, is DGGITQSPKYLFRKEGQNVTLSCEQNLNHDAMYWYRQDPGQGLRLIYYSQIVNDFQKGDIAEGYSVSREKKESFPLTVTSAQKNPTAFYLCASRGLSSGNTIYFGEGSWLTVV.

The genes are TRBV9 and TRBJ1-1; possibly TRBD1 for D (5 bases). This CDR3 is 15 amino acids long. V was cut by 3 bases and J by 5 bases, with 17 bases left in between. Germline-derived CDR1 and CDR2 are SGDLS and YYNGEE. The CDR3 region has the DNA TGTGCCAGCAGCGATCGGTGGGACCGCTCAACTGAAGCTTTCTTT. Amino acids: CASSDRWDRSTEAFF. Drawing the rest from reference TRBV9 and TRBJ1-1, the complete variable domain is DSGVTQTPKHLITATGQRVTLRCSPRSGDLSVYWYQQSLDQGLQFLIQYYNGEERAKGNILERFSAQQFPDLHSELNLSSLELGDSALYFCASSDRWDRSTEAFFGQGTRLTVV.

The V call is TRBV2, the J call TRBJ2-3; D unresolved. The CDR3 spans 12 residues. The V gene lost 6 bases and the J gene lost 2 bases, with 6 bases spanning the gap. In germline, CDR1 is SNHLY, CDR2 FYNNEI. CDR3 region: CASSWHTDTQYF. The CDR3 DNA reads as TGTGCCAGCAGCTGGCACACAGATACGCAGTATTTT.

The rearrangement uses TRBV7-8 and TRBJ2-5; D ambiguous. From germline, CDR1 is SGHVS and CDR2 FQNEAQ. V was pared by 1 base and J by 8 bases, with 14 bases between. CDR3 size: 14 residues. CDR3 residues: CASSLVSLRQTQYF. As DNA, the CDR3 is TGTGCCAGCAGCTTAGTTAGCCTCCGGCAAACCCAGTACTTC.

The chain has TRBV28 and TRBJ2-7, with D possibly TRBD1 on 5 matching bases. CDR1 is MDHEN, CDR2 SYDVKM, per germline. This CDR3 is built from 12 residues. Trimming stripped 7 bases from V and 5 bases from J, with 12 bases between. Here the CDR3 reads CASNFRDHEQYF. DNA of the CDR3: TGTGCCAGCAATTTCAGGGATCACGAGCAGTACTTC. Supplemented by reference TRBV28 and TRBJ2-7, the full variable domain reads DVKVTQSSRYLVKRTGEKVFLECVQDMDHENMFWYRQDPGLGLRLIYFSYDVKMKEKGDIPEGYSVSREKKERFSLILESASTNQTSMYLCASNFRDHEQYFGPGTRLTVT.

The chain links TRBV5-1 to TRBJ2-3; weak D call: TRBD2 (6 bases). Germline values: CDR1 SGHRS, CDR2 YFSETQ. CDR3 size: 16 residues. V was shortened by 4 bases and J by 4 bases, with 19 bases between the two germline ends. The CDR3, as DNA: TGCGCCAGCAGCCTAAGGCCTCAGACGGGAGCAGATACGCAGTATTTT. Amino acid sequence: CASSLRPQTGADTQYF.

The sample holds a few counts of this clone. The rearrangement links TRBV28 to TRBJ2-5, with a possible D match to TRBD2 (6 bases). Germline V gene data show CDR1 as MDHEN and CDR2 as SYDVKM. This CDR3 is built from 16 residues. V was clipped by 6 bases and J by 1 base, with 18 bases between them. The DNA of the CDR3 is TGTGCCAGCAGCCGTGGGCGGGGACCCACCCAAGAGACCCAGTACTTC. This gives the protein CASSRGRGPTQETQYF. Variable domain in full (rest from reference TRBV28 and TRBJ2-5): DVKVTQSSRYLVKRTGEKVFLECVQDMDHENMFWYRQDPGLGLRLIYFSYDVKMKEKGDIPEGYSVSREKKERFSLILESASTNQTSMYLCASSRGRGPTQETQYFGPGTRLLVL.

The chain recombines TRBV28 with TRBJ2-7; D remains ambiguous. Germline CDR1 and CDR2: MDHEN and SYDVKM. The CDR3 length is 13 residues. V lost 4 bases and J lost 3, with 10 bases in between. The CDR3 sequence: CASSSSASYEQYV. In DNA form, the CDR3 reads TGTGCCAGCAGTTCCTCAGCCAGCTACGAGCAGTACGTC.

The rearrangement links TRBV6-6 to TRBJ1-3; D is uncertain. With 2 bases removed from V and 6 bases from J, the gap between germline ends came to 17 bases. Germline V gene data show CDR1 as MNHNY and CDR2 as SVGAGI (reference sequence). The CDR3 covers 16 residues. DNA of the CDR3: TGTGCCAGCAGTTACAAGAAGGGCCGCATGTTAAACACCATATATTTT. Its translation: CASSYKKGRMLNTIYF.

In this sample, this clone turned up a few times. The chain links TRBV7-9 to TRBJ1-2; D is uncertain. The CDR3 is 15 amino acids. V was clipped by 4 bases and J by 0 bases, with 12 bases between them. Germline V lookup: CDR1 SEHNR, CDR2 FQNEAQ (reference sequence). Here the CDR3 reads CASSSGLGPNYGYTF. As DNA, the CDR3 is TGTGCCAGCAGCTCAGGCCTTGGGCCTAACTATGGCTACACCTTC.

This rearrangement joins TRBV15 to TRBJ2-1; D is ambiguous. CDR3 size: 13 residues. Deletions cut 4 bases from V and 9 bases from J, with 13 bases between. Germline CDR1 and CDR2: LNHNV and YYDKDF (reference sequence). CDR3: CATSNSQRGEQFF. CDR3 sequence (DNA): TGTGCCACCAGCAATTCCCAGCGCGGTGAGCAGTTCTTC. The full variable domain, in which reference TRBV15 and TRBJ2-1 provide the parts outside the CDR3, is DAMVIQNPRYQVTQFGKPVTLSCSQTLNHNVMYWYQQKSSQAPKLLFHYYDKDFNNEADTPDNFQSRRPNTSFCFLDIRSPGLGDTAMYLCATSNSQRGEQFFGPGTRLTVL.

The chain couples TRBV10-3 to TRBJ1-5, with D perhaps matching TRBD1 (5 bases). Germline assignment: CDR1 ENHRY and CDR2 SYGVKD. The CDR3 consists of 12 residues. With 11 bases removed from V and 5 bases from J, the gap between germline ends came to 13 bases. CDR3 region: CASRAPDQPQHF. For the CDR3, the DNA is TGTGCCTCCAGGGCGCCGGATCAGCCCCAGCATTTT.

The chain recombines TRBV7-9 with TRBJ2-2; D might be TRBD2 (6 bases). V lost 5 bases and J 0 bases, leaving 10 bases between the germline ends. Germline CDR1 and CDR2: SEHNR and FQNEAQ (reference sequence). There are 15 residues in the CDR3. Here the CDR3 reads CASSLGTSNTGELFF. The DNA of the CDR3 is TGTGCCAGCAGCCTCGGGACTTCGAACACCGGGGAGCTGTTTTTT.